The present T cell receptor (beta chain) was sequenced within a study of blood T cell repertoires in COVID-19. Germline CDR1 SQVTM, CDR2 ANQGSEA. The CDR3 runs to 12 residues. V gave up 7 bases and J gave up 1 base, with 10 bases separating them. Repertoires were generated with immunoSEQ multiplex PCR, while TCRdb's copy carries only in-frame clones and drops some. The profile shows roughly 55,000 clones, around 80% of them singletons. This TCR derives from a human donor in a cohort sampled during active COVID-19. Source material: peripheral blood. The chain has TRBV29-1 and TRBJ2-5, with D perhaps TRBD2 (5 bases). The chain's CDR3 is CSAAGGQETQYF. Here the CDR3 DNA reads TGCAGCGCTGCCGGAGGCCAAGAGACCCAGTACTTC.